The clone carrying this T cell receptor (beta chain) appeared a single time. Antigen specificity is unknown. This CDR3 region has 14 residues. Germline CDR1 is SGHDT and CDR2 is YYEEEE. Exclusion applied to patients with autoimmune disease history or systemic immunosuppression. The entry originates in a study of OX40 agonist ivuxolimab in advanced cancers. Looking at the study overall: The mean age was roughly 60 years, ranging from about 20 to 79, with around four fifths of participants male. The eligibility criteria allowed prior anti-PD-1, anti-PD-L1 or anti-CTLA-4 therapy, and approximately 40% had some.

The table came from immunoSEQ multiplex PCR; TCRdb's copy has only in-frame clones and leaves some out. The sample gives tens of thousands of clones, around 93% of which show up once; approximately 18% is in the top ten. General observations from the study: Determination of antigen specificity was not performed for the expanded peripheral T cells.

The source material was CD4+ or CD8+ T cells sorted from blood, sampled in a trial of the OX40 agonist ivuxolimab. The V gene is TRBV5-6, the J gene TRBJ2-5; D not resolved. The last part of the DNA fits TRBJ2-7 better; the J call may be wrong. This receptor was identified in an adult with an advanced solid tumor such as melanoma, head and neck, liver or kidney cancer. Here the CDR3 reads CASSLGTALHEQYF. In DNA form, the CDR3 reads TGTGCCAGCAGCTTGGGGACGGCTCTCCACGAGCAGTACTTC.